This T cell receptor beta chain stems from a study of Graves' ophthalmopathy and Graves' hyperthyroidism. As for this clonotype: An end of the junction does not agree with germline; a read error may underlie this.

The authors amplified TCR beta CDR3 regions from RNA transcripts. In the first round, RT-PCR was carried out with HTBI primers, and a multiplex PCR formed the second round. TCRdb independently ran MiXCR on the multiplex PCR reads; one entry per CDR3 protein. The profile covers approximately 640,000 distinct CDR3 sequences, with roughly 41% appearing a single time and over 2.5% taken by the ten largest. Source material: peripheral blood. The receptor was derived from an adult man with Graves' ophthalmopathy.

The DNA of the CDR3 is TGCGCCAGCAGCCAAGCGTCAAGGGTAGCCTCAAACACTGAAGCTTTCTTT. Translation gives CASSQASRVASNTEAFF. The chain links TRBV7-2 to TRBJ1-1; D is unresolved. The germline V gene has CDR1 SGHTA and CDR2 FQGNSA. The length of the CDR3 is 17 residues.